This TCR beta chain was retrieved from a study of blood T cell repertoires in COVID-19. About the study: The United States, Italy and Spain supplied acute and convalescent COVID-19 samples.

Assay: immunoSEQ multiplex PCR; the TCRdb copy retains only in-frame clones and omits some. The data contain about 210,000 clones, 80% to 90% of them seen just once; the ten biggest clones take up about 8.8%. Germline V gene data show CDR1 as MNHEY and CDR2 as SVGEGT. The CDR3 extends over 14 amino acids. V dropped 7 bases and J dropped 1; count of bases not matched to a gene: 6. The rearrangement links TRBV6-2 or TRBV6-3 to TRBJ1-1; 7 bases line up with TRBD1. The clonotype was recovered from a woman aged 18-29 years who had recovered from COVID-19. Sequencing was performed on PBMCs or T cells enriched from blood (not recorded which). CDR3 sequence: CASTPGQRNTEAFF. The CDR3 bases are TGTGCCAGCACCCCGGGACAGAGGAACACTGAAGCTTTCTTT.